This entry lists 16 T cell receptor beta chains sequenced from one sample in a study of siplizumab effects on memory and regulatory T cells. Using immunoSEQ multiplex PCR, the repertoire was profiled, and TCRdb retains in-frame clones only, with some absent. The table has 100,000 to 110,000 clones, around 90% seen once. The sample was CD4+ T cells sorted from blood. The receptors shown here come from a human donor in good health.

The chain joins TRBV19 to TRBJ1-4; 8 nucleotides align to TRBD1. Unmatched junction bases numbered 4, after V lost 4 bases and J lost 9 bases. The CDR3 is 13 amino acids. CDR1 and CDR2 (germline): LNHDA, SQIVND (reference sequence). The CDR3 sequence: CASSTDRAKKLFF. CDR3 in DNA: TGTGCCAGTAGTACGGACAGGGCGAAAAAACTGTTTTTT.

V is TRBV6-1 and J is TRBJ2-7, with 10 positions matching TRBD1. The CDR3 totals 14 residues. Germline CDR1 is MNHNS and CDR2 is SASEGT. After removal of 4 bases from V and 4 bases from J, the junction contained 4 bases not matched to a gene. CDR3 nucleotides: TGTGCCAGCAGTGGGGACAGGGGTTCTTACGAGCAGTACTTC. The encoded protein is CASSGDRGSYEQYF.

J is TRBJ1-1 and V is TRBV6-4; 7 bases align to TRBD1. Germline V gene data show CDR1 as MRHNA and CDR2 as SNTAGT. The V segment lost 5 bases and the J segment 4 bases; nucleotides outside the gene matches: 7. The CDR3 extends over 14 amino acids. CDR3 in amino acids: CASSRQGHGTEAFF. The DNA of the CDR3 is TGTGCCAGCAGTCGACAGGGCCATGGCACTGAAGCTTTCTTT.

The chain combines TRBV19 with TRBJ1-1; unclear D gene. CDR1 and CDR2 (germline): LNHDA, SQIVND (reference sequence). CDR3 length: 12 amino acids. V lost 5 bases, J lost 2 bases, and 6 bases lay in between. The DNA of the CDR3 is TGTGCCAGTAGTCCCCTAAACACTGAAGCTTTCTTT. Amino acid sequence: CASSPLNTEAFF.

This rearrangement joins TRBV2 to TRBJ2-7, with TRBD1 matching 7 bases. The CDR3 consists of 12 residues. V was pared by 6 bases and J by 5 bases, with 4 bases of the junction left unmatched. Per the germline V gene, CDR1 is SNHLY and CDR2 is FYNNEI. The CDR3 DNA reads as TGTGCCAGCAGCAAACAGGGGAACGAGCAGTACTTC. It encodes CASSKQGNEQYF. The complete variable domain, with remaining parts taken from reference TRBV2 and TRBJ2-7, reads EPEVTQTPSHQVTQMGQEVILRCVPISNHLYFYWYRQILGQKVEFLVSFYNNEISEKSEIFDDQFSVERPDGSNFTLKIRSTKLEDSAMYFCASSKQGNEQYFGPGTRLTVT.

This clone was seen once. V and J are TRBV18 and TRBJ1-5; 8 bases align to TRBD1. V trimming: 1 base; J trimming: 6 bases; junction bases outside the gene matches: 8. The CDR3 is 16 residues long. Germline lookup yields CDR1 KGHSH and CDR2 LQKENI. The CDR3 region is CASSPRTGQFSQPQHF. As DNA, the CDR3 is TGTGCCAGCTCACCACGGACAGGGCAGTTTAGTCAGCCCCAGCATTTT.

The chain has TRBV18 and TRBJ2-2, with D possibly matching TRBD1 (6 bases). This CDR3 region has 12 residues. The V and J ends lost 5 bases and 6 bases respectively, with 7 bases between them. The germline V gene has CDR1 KGHSH and CDR2 LQKENI. The CDR3: CASSAGAGELFF. The CDR3 nucleotides read TGTGCCAGCTCAGCAGGGGCCGGGGAGCTGTTTTTT. The full variable domain, in which reference TRBV18 and TRBJ2-2 provide the parts outside the CDR3, is NAGVMQNPRHLVRRRGQEARLRCSPMKGHSHVYWYRQLPEEGLKFMVYLQKENIIDESGMPKERFSAEFPKEGPSILRIQQVVRGDSAAYFCASSAGAGELFFGEGSRLTVL.

The V call is TRBV4-3, the J call TRBJ2-3, with 7 bases identical to TRBD1. The trim removed 4 bases at V and 7 bases at J, leaving 20 bases unmatched. The CDR3 sequence is 18 residues long. Germline loops: CDR1 LGHNA, CDR2 YSLEER. The CDR3, as DNA: TGCGCCAGCAGCCTCGGAACCACAGGGGCGGAAGGTCGGAATACGCAGTATTTT. Its translation: CASSLGTTGAEGRNTQYF.

The V and J genes are TRBV5-1 and TRBJ1-2; D might be TRBD1 (6 bases). The CDR3 has 16 residues. Germline CDR1 is SGHRS and CDR2 is YFSETQ. Deletions cut 0 bases from V and 4 bases from J, with 16 bases between. The CDR3 nucleotides are TGCGCCAGCAGCTTGGTCTCGGACAGTCCTTTCTATGGCTACACCTTC. Translated, it gives CASSLVSDSPFYGYTF.

The chain is built from TRBV2 and TRBJ2-5, with 10 bases that match TRBD2. This CDR3 comprises 16 residues. The V gene end was trimmed by 3 bases and the J gene end by 4 bases; junction bases not matched to a gene: 8. Germline-derived CDR1 and CDR2 are SNHLY and FYNNEI. The CDR3 region is CASSERASGGAETQYF. In DNA, the CDR3 is TGTGCCAGCAGTGAGCGGGCTAGCGGGGGAGCAGAGACCCAGTACTTC.

V gene TRBV19 combines with J gene TRBJ1-2; D is ambiguous. CDR3 length: 13 amino acids. Germline V gives CDR1 LNHDA, CDR2 SQIVND (reference sequence). Trimming left V 5 bases short and J 7 bases short, with 14 bases between. The CDR3 reads CASSPGLVGGYTF. The CDR3 DNA reads TGTGCCAGTAGTCCGGGGTTGGTCGGTGGCTACACCTTC.

The chain employs TRBV5-1 and TRBJ2-1; 8 nucleotides match TRBD2. This CDR3 spans 15 amino acids. The junction had 3 bases not matched to a gene; V was cut back by 2 bases and J by 2 bases. CDR1 SGHRS and CDR2 YFSETQ come from the germline V gene. The CDR3 protein is CASSFSGDTYNEQFF. The CDR3 bases are TGCGCCAGCAGCTTTAGCGGGGATACCTACAATGAGCAGTTCTTC. The variable domain in full, completed from reference TRBV5-1 and TRBJ2-1, reads KAGVTQTPRYLIKTRGQQVTLSCSPISGHRSVSWYQQTPGQGLQFLFEYFSETQRNKGNFPGRFSGRQFSNSRSEMNVSTLELGDSALYLCASSFSGDTYNEQFFGPGTRLTVL.

The genes are TRBV19 and TRBJ1-1, with TRBD1 matching 7 bases. Per germline, CDR1 LNHDA and CDR2 SQIVND (reference sequence). The J segment lost 6 bases and the V segment lost 5 bases, leaving 15 bases of the junction unmatched. CDR3 size: 16 residues. For the CDR3, the DNA is TGTGCCAGTAGTCTCGAAGGCCGACAGGGCAGTTCTGAAGCTTTCTTT. This translates into CASSLEGRQGSSEAFF.

The chain links TRBV7-9 to TRBJ1-2, with 9 bases identical to TRBD1. The junction had 6 bases not matched to a gene; V was cut back by 4 bases and J by 3 bases. The CDR3 extends over 15 amino acids. CDR1 is SEHNR and CDR2 is FQNEAQ in the germline V gene (reference sequence). The CDR3 is CASSSGQGGDYGYTF. CDR3 nucleotide sequence: TGTGCCAGCAGCTCGGGACAGGGCGGTGACTATGGCTACACCTTC.

A single count supports this clone. The chain recombines TRBV6-5 with TRBJ1-2; 9 nucleotides line up with TRBD1. Germline CDR1 MNHEY, CDR2 SVGAGI. The V gene end was trimmed by 6 bases and the J gene end by 5 bases; junction bases not matched to a gene: 10. This CDR3 spans 15 amino acids. CDR3 residues: CASSPTTGGGYGYTF. For the CDR3, the DNA is TGTGCCAGCAGCCCCACGACAGGGGGAGGATATGGCTACACCTTC.

The V gene is TRBV29-1, the J gene TRBJ1-2; no definite D call. The CDR3 totals 12 residues. The germline CDR1 and CDR2 sequences are SQVTM and ANQGSEA. CDR3: CTVDIGYYGYTF. In DNA, the CDR3 is TGCACCGTAGATATCGGGTACTATGGCTACACCTTC.